This T cell receptor (beta chain) was captured in a study of Ad26.COV2.S vaccination and SARS-CoV-2 variants. Documented treatment: some 20 received Ad26.COV2.S at low or high dose, single or two shots; about 5 received placebo; per-sample allocation not given. Samples were taken on day 63 after the first vaccine or placebo injection. Donation was by an adult aged 18-55 years who was in Boston. The V gene lost 5 bases and the J gene lost 0 bases, with 19 bases spanning the gap. Germline values: CDR1 GTSNPN, CDR2 SVGIG (reference sequence). CDR3 size: 16 residues. Measured with immunoSEQ multiplex PCR; TCRdb has only the in-frame clones, and not every one. The data show 300,000 to 400,000 clones, approximately 85% seen once.

The sequenced sample was peripheral blood, obtained in a trial of Ad26.COV2.S vaccine versus placebo. The TCR originated in a person between 18 and 60 years old who received the Ad26.COV2.S COVID-19 vaccine or a placebo. This chain joins TRBV30 and TRBJ1-1; D ambiguous. CDR3 nucleotides: TGTGCCTGGGACCCGGGTTCAAGACGGGTGAACACTGAAGCTTTCTTT. Residues: CAWDPGSRRVNTEAFF.